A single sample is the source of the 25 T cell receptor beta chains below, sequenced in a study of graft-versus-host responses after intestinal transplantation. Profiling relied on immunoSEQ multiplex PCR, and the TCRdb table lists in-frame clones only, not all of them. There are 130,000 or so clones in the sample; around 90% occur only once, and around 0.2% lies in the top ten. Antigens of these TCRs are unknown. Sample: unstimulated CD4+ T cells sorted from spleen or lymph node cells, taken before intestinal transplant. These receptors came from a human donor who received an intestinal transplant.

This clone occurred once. The CDR3 is CATSSPIAPLHYTF. The DNA of the CDR3 is TGTGCCACCAGCAGCCCTATCGCGCCGTTGCACTACACCTTC. The genes are TRBV15 and TRBJ1-2, with D unclear. The CDR3 extends over 14 amino acids. Looked up from germline, CDR1 is LNHNV and CDR2 is YYDKDF (reference sequence). V was trimmed by 3 bases and J by 10 bases, leaving 18 bases between them.

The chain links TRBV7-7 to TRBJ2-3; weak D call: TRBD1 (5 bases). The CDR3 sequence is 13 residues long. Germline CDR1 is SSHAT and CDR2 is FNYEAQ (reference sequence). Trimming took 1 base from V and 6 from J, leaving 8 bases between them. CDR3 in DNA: TGTGCCAGCAGCTTAGATGGGGCGGATACGCAGTATTTT. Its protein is CASSLDGADTQYF.

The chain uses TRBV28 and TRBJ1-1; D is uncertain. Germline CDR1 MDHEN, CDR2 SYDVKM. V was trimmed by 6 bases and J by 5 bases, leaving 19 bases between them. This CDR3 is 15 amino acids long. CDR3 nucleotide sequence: TGTGCCAGCAGACACCGTCTGACTGGGGAAACTGAAGCTTTCTTT. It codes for CASRHRLTGETEAFF.

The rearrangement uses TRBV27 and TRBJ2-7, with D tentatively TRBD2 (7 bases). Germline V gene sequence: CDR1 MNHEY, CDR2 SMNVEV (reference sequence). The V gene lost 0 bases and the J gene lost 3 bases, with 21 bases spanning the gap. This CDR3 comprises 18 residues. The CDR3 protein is CASSLSKPMRGGGYEQYF. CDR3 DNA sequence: TGTGCCAGCAGTTTATCTAAACCCATGAGAGGGGGGGGCTACGAGCAGTACTTC.

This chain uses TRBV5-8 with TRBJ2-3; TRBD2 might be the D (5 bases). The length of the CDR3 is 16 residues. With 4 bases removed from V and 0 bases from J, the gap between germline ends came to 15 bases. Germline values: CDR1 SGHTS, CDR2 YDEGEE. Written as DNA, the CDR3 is TGTGCCAGCAGCCCCAAGCAGCGGTTAAGCACAGATACGCAGTATTTT. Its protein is CASSPKQRLSTDTQYF.

The CDR3 coding sequence is TGCGCCAGCAGCGGGGGGACAGGGACCTCCTCCTACGAGCAGTACTTC. Its protein is CASSGGTGTSSYEQYF. The rearrangement uses TRBV5-1 and TRBJ2-7; 9 nucleotides agree with TRBD1. The CDR3 totals 16 residues. Germline V gene sequence: CDR1 SGHRS, CDR2 YFSETQ. Trimming cost V 4 bases and J 0 bases; bases outside gene matches: 8.

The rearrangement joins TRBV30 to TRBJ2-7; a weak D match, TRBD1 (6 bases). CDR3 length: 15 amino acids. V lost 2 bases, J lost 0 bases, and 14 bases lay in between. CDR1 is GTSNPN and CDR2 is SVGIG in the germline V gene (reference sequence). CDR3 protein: CAWSRGQTSSYEQYF. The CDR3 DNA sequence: TGTGCCTGGAGTCGCGGACAGACGAGCTCCTACGAGCAGTACTTC.

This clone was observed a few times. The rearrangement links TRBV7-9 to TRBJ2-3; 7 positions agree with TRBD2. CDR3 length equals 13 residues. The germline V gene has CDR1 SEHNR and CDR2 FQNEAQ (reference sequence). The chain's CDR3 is CAGQRAGPDTQYF. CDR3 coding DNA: TGTGCTGGGCAGCGAGCGGGACCAGATACGCAGTATTTT. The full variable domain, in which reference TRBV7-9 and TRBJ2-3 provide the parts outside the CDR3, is DTGVSQNPRHKITKRGQNVTFRCDPISEHNRLYWYRQTLGQGPEFLTYFQNEAQLEKSRLLSDRFSAERPKGSFSTLEIQRTEQGDSAMYLCAGQRAGPDTQYFGPGTRLTVL.

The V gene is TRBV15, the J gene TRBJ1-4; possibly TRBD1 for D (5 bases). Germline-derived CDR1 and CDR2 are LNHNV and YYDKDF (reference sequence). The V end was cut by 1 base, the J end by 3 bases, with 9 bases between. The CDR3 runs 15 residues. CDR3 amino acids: CATSRGGYANEKLFF. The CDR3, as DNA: TGTGCCACCAGCAGAGGGGGGTACGCTAATGAAAAACTGTTTTTT.

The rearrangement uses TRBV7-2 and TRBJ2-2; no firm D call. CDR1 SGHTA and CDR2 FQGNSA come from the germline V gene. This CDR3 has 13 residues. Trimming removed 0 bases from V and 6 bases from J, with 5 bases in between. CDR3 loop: CASSLAFAGELFF. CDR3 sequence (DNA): TGTGCCAGCAGCTTAGCTTTCGCCGGGGAGCTGTTTTTT.

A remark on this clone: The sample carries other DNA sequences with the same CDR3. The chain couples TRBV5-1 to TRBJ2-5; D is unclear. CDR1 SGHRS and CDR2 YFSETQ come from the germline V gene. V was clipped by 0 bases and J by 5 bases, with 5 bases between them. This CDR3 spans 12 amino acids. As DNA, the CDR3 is TGCGCCAGCAGCTTGGTTGGGGAGACCCAGTACTTC. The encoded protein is CASSLVGETQYF.

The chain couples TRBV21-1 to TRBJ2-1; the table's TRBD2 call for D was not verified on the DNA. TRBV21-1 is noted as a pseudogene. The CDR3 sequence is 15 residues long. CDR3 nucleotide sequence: TGTGCCAGCACCTTGACTAGGGTCCTCGGGAATGAGCAGTTCTTC. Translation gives CASTLTRVLGNEQFF.

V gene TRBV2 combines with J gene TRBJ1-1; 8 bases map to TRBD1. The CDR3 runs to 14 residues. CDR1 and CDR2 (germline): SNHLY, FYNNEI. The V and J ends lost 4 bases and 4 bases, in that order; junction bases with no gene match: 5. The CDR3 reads CASSGTGTSTEAFF. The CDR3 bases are TGTGCCAGCAGTGGGACAGGGACTAGCACTGAAGCTTTCTTT.

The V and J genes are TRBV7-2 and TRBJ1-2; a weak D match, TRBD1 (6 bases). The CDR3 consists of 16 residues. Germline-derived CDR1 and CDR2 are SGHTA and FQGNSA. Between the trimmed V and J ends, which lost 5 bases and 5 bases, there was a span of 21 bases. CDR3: CASSRSSRQEVYGYTF. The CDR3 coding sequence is TGTGCCAGCAGCCGATCGAGCAGACAGGAGGTTTATGGCTACACCTTC. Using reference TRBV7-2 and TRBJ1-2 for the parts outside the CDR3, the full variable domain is GAGVSQSPSNKVTEKGKDVELRCDPISGHTALYWYRQSLGQGLEFLIYFQGNSAPDKSGLPSDRFSAERTGGSVSTLTIQRTQQEDSAVYLCASSRSSRQEVYGYTFGSGTRLTVV.

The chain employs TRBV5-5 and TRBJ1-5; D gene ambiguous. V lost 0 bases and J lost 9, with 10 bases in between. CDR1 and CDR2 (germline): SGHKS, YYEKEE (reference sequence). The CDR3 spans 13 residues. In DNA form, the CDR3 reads TGTGCCAGCAGCTTGGGCGGGAAAGGGCCCCAGCATTTT. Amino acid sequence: CASSLGGKGPQHF.

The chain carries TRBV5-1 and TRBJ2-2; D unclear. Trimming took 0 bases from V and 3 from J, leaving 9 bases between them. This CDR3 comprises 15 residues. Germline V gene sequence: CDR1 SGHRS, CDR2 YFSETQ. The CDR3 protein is CASSLEGGYTGELFF. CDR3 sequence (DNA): TGCGCCAGCAGCTTGGAAGGCGGATACACCGGGGAGCTGTTTTTT.

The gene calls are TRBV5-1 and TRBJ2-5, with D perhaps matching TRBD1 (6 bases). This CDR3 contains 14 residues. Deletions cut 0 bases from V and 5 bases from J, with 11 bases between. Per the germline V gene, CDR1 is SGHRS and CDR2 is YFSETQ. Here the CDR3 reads CASSLDTGKETQYF. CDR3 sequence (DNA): TGCGCCAGCAGCTTGGATACAGGGAAGGAGACCCAGTACTTC. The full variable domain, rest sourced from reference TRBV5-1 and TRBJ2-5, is KAGVTQTPRYLIKTRGQQVTLSCSPISGHRSVSWYQQTPGQGLQFLFEYFSETQRNKGNFPGRFSGRQFSNSRSEMNVSTLELGDSALYLCASSLDTGKETQYFGPGTRLLVL.

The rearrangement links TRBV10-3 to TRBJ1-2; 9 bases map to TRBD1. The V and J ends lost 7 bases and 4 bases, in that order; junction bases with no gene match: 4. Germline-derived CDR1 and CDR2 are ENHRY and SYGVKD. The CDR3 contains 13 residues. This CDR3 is CAITGTGTYGYTF. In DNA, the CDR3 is TGTGCCATCACTGGGACAGGGACCTATGGCTACACCTTC.

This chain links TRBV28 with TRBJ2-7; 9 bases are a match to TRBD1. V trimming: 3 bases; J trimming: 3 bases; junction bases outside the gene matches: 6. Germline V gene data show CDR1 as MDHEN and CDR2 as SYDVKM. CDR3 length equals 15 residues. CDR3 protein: CASSLGDRGVYEQYF. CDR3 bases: TGTGCCAGCAGTTTGGGAGACAGGGGGGTCTACGAGCAGTACTTC.

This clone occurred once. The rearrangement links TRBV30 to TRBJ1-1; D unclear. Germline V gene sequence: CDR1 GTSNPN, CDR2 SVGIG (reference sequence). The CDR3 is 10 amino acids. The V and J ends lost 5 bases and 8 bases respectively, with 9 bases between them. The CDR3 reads CAWGHSEAFF. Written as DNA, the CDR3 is TGTGCCTGGGGTCACAGCGAAGCTTTCTTT.

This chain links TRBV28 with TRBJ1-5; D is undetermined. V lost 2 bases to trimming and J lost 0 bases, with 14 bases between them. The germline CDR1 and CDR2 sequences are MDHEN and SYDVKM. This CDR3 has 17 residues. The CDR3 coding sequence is TGTGCCAGCAGTTTACGGGTGACACTTCTTAGCAATCAGCCCCAGCATTTT. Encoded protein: CASSLRVTLLSNQPQHF. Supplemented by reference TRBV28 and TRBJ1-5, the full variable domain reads DVKVTQSSRYLVKRTGEKVFLECVQDMDHENMFWYRQDPGLGLRLIYFSYDVKMKEKGDIPEGYSVSREKKERFSLILESASTNQTSMYLCASSLRVTLLSNQPQHFGDGTRLSIL.

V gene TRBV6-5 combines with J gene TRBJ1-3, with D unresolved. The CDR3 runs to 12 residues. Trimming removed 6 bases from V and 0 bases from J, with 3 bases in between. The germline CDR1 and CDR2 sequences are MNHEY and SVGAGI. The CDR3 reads CASRTSGNTIYF. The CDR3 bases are TGTGCCAGCAGGACCTCTGGAAACACCATATATTTT.

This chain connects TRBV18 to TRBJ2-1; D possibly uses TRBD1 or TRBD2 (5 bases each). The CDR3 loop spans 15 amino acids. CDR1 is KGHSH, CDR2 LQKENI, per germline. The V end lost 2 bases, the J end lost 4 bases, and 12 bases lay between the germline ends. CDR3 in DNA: TGTGCCAGCTCACCAGTTCGGGACCTTTACAATGAGCAGTTCTTC. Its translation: CASSPVRDLYNEQFF. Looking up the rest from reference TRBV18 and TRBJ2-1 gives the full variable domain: NAGVMQNPRHLVRRRGQEARLRCSPMKGHSHVYWYRQLPEEGLKFMVYLQKENIIDESGMPKERFSAEFPKEGPSILRIQQVVRGDSAAYFCASSPVRDLYNEQFFGPGTRLTVL.

The CDR3 DNA is TGTGCCAGCAGCCCTTTCGGACAGGGCTACAATGAGCAGTTCTTC. It translates to CASSPFGQGYNEQFF. The chain is built from TRBV14 and TRBJ2-1; 8 positions match TRBD1. The CDR3 contains 15 residues. The germline CDR1 and CDR2 sequences are SGHDN and FVKESK. V lost 4 bases to trimming and J lost 3 bases; unmatched junction nucleotides: 5.

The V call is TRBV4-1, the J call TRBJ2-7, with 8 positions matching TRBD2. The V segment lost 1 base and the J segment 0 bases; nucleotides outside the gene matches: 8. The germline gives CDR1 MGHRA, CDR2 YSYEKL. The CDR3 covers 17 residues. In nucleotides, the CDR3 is TGCGCCAGCAGCCAAGCGATCGGTAGCGGGGCCTCCTACGAGCAGTACTTC. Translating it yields CASSQAIGSGASYEQYF.